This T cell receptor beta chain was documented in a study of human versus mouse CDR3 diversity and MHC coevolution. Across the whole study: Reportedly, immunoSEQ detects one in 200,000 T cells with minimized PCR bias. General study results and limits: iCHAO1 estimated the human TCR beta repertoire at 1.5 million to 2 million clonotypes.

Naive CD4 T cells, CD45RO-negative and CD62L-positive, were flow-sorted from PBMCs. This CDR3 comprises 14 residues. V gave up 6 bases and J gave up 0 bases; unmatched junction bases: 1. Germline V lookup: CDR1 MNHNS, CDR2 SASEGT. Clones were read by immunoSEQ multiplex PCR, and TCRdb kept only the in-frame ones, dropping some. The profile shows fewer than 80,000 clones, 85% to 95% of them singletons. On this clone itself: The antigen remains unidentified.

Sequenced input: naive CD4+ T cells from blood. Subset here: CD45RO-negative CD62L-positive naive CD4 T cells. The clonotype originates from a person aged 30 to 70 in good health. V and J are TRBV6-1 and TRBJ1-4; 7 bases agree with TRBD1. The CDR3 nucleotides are TGTGCCAGCAGGGGGACAGCAACTAATGAAAAACTGTTTTTT. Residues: CASRGTATNEKLFF.